This TCR beta chain was captured by sequencing in a study of T cell changes during pregnancy in multiple sclerosis. Libraries were prepared by immunoSEQ multiplex PCR; TCRdb keeps only in-frame clonotypes and omits some of them. Of around 40,000 clones listed, just over 90% are singletons. The junction had 10 bases not matched to a gene; V was cut back by 4 bases and J by 0 bases. Per the germline V gene, CDR1 is SGHNT and CDR2 is YYREEE (reference sequence). The CDR3 consists of 16 residues. This TCR was recovered from a female donor with multiple sclerosis, enrolled in a pregnancy study. The chain carries TRBV5-4 and TRBJ2-7, with 7 bases identical to TRBD1. The sample in question was CD4+ T cells from peripheral blood mononuclear cells, obtained in the third trimester of pregnancy. DNA for the CDR3: TGTGCCAGCAGCCCGGGGACAGATTATAGCTCCTACGAGCAGTACTTC. Amino acids: CASSPGTDYSSYEQYF.